A selection of T cell receptor beta chains follows, all from one sample in a study of CD8+ T cells in alopecia areata. Sequenced by immunoSEQ multiplex PCR; TCRdb stores in-frame clones only, minus some. The repertoire includes 120,000 to 150,000 clones, over 80% of them detected once, and about 16% sits in the top ten. The sequencing here drew on CD8+ T cells sorted from blood, taken at week 0. These receptor sequences come from a human donor with alopecia areata. The CDR3 runs from the conserved cysteine through the conserved F or W. Fields, in order: CDR3 protein, D gene, J gene, V gene. The D gene is left open where the match is weak.

CDR3 protein: CAISESRTSVYNEQFF
D gene: TRBD2
J gene: TRBJ2-1
V gene: TRBV10-3

CDR3 protein: CASSQQRGQGSKKETQYF
D gene: TRBD1
J gene: TRBJ2-5
V gene: TRBV4-1

CDR3 protein: CASSQEEAGYYNEQFF
D gene: -
J gene: TRBJ2-1
V gene: TRBV4-2

CDR3 protein: CASSQGYGNTEAFF
D gene: -
J gene: TRBJ1-1
V gene: TRBV4-1

CDR3 protein: CASSWASYEQYF
D gene: -
J gene: TRBJ2-7
V gene: TRBV5-8

CDR3 protein: CASPVRGNNGELFF
D gene: -
J gene: TRBJ2-2
V gene: TRBV7-9

CDR3 protein: CASSLGAGGYGEQFF
D gene: TRBD1
J gene: TRBJ2-1
V gene: TRBV11-2

CDR3 protein: CASSDDSRKANTGELFF
D gene: -
J gene: TRBJ2-2
V gene: TRBV2

CDR3 protein: CSVDGRDISNYGYTF
D gene: -
J gene: TRBJ1-2
V gene: TRBV29-1

CDR3 protein: CASSEQRGQNEKLFF
D gene: -
J gene: TRBJ1-4
V gene: TRBV10-2

CDR3 protein: CASSFYRGSTYNEQFF
D gene: TRBD1
J gene: TRBJ2-1
V gene: TRBV2

CDR3 protein: CSVGASGPYEQYF
D gene: TRBD2
J gene: -
V gene: TRBV29-1

CDR3 protein: CASSFRDTDYEQYF
D gene: -
J gene: TRBJ2-7
V gene: TRBV6-1

CDR3 protein: CASSLVPPSGGMNTEAFF
D gene: -
J gene: TRBJ1-1
V gene: TRBV7-8

CDR3 protein: CASNLGESTDTQYF
D gene: -
J gene: TRBJ2-3
V gene: TRBV5-1

CDR3 protein: CASMGNEQYF
D gene: -
J gene: TRBJ2-7
V gene: TRBV2

CDR3 protein: CAWNIVGNTGELFF
D gene: -
J gene: TRBJ2-2
V gene: TRBV30

CDR3 protein: CASSQKVGATSGRAGTDTQYF
D gene: TRBD2
J gene: TRBJ2-3
V gene: TRBV4-2

CDR3 protein: CASSGSTDTQYF
D gene: -
J gene: TRBJ2-3
V gene: TRBV9

CDR3 protein: CASSLATDRETQYF
D gene: -
J gene: TRBJ2-5
V gene: TRBV7-9

CDR3 protein: CASSQDQGTVYGYTF
D gene: TRBD1
J gene: TRBJ1-2
V gene: TRBV4-1

CDR3 protein: CAISGEGTAVYYGYTF
D gene: TRBD1
J gene: TRBJ1-2
V gene: TRBV10-3

CDR3 protein: CASSGLAGGPMGEQFF
D gene: TRBD2
J gene: TRBJ2-1
V gene: TRBV27

CDR3 protein: CATFFRLAGAMETQYF
D gene: TRBD2
J gene: TRBJ2-5
V gene: TRBV2

CDR3 protein: CSVRQGDGYGYTF
D gene: TRBD1
J gene: TRBJ1-2
V gene: TRBV29-1

CDR3 protein: CSVAREPGPRDEQYF
D gene: -
J gene: TRBJ2-7
V gene: TRBV29-1

CDR3 protein: CASSVRDRGYNEQFF
D gene: TRBD1
J gene: TRBJ2-1
V gene: TRBV9

CDR3 protein: CASSWGPSYEQYF
D gene: -
J gene: TRBJ2-7
V gene: TRBV27

CDR3 protein: CASSAGQGYEQFF
D gene: TRBD1
J gene: TRBJ2-1
V gene: TRBV5-4

CDR3 protein: CASSLDGQGLNTEAFF
D gene: TRBD1
J gene: TRBJ1-1
V gene: TRBV5-1

CDR3 protein: CASITYDGTQYF
D gene: -
J gene: TRBJ2-5
V gene: TRBV6-5

CDR3 protein: CASKGTGAFNEQFF
D gene: TRBD1
J gene: TRBJ2-1
V gene: TRBV7-8

CDR3 protein: CASSYRTDSYNEQFF
D gene: -
J gene: TRBJ2-1
V gene: TRBV6-5